The clone carrying this TCR beta chain was recorded many times. Trimming pared 7 bases from V and 4 bases from J, leaving 5 bases between. The CDR3 has 10 residues. In germline, CDR1 is MDHEN, CDR2 SYDVKM. This specimen belongs to a study of prognosis after radiotherapy for stage I lung cancer. Overall study context: The patients comprised 10 to 15 men and a handful of women, spanning ages roughly 53 to 84 and having a median of roughly 74 years. Radiotherapy used SBRT, divided into 3 to 5 fractions and reaching a biologically effective dose of at least 100 Gy.

Researchers used two-round multiplex PCR to amplify TCR beta CDR3 starting from genomic DNA. First-round PCR employed TRBV- and TRBJ-specific primers for each gene. TCRdb re-called the multiplex PCR reads through MiXCR, storing one row per CDR3 protein. The sample lists about 17,000 distinct CDR3 sequences; 15% to 20% were seen once. Two sampling time points were used, and around 6 milliliters of peripheral blood were drawn at each. The genes are TRBV28 and TRBJ2-7; D is uncertain. This specimen was PBMCs, taken before or after stereotactic body radiation therapy (not recorded which). This receptor was identified in a donor aged 50 or older with non-small cell lung cancer. The DNA of the CDR3 is TGTGCCAGCAAGGGATACGAGCAGTACTTC. It translates to CASKGYEQYF. Looking up the rest from reference TRBV28 and TRBJ2-7 gives the full variable domain: DVKVTQSSRYLVKRTGEKVFLECVQDMDHENMFWYRQDPGLGLRLIYFSYDVKMKEKGDIPEGYSVSREKKERFSLILESASTNQTSMYLCASKGYEQYFGPGTRLTVT.